This is a list of T cell receptor beta chains from one sample in a study of blood T cell repertoires in COVID-19. TCRdb keeps only in-frame clones here, not all; method: immunoSEQ multiplex PCR. The sample lists 250,000 or so clones; around 88% were seen once. Input material: PBMCs or T cells enriched from blood (not recorded which). The receptors were sampled from a woman aged 45 to 65 who had recovered from COVID-19. The CDR3 runs from the conserved cysteine through the conserved F or W. A D gene is named only where the DNA matches it firmly. Not all rows give a size; the values are once, few, many and, for expanded clones, a class.

CDR3nt: TGTGCCAGCAGTTACTCGACAGCCCACTCTGGAAACACCATATATTTT; CDR3aa: CASSYSTAHSGNTIYF; v_gene: TRBV6-5; j_gene: TRBJ1-3; d_gene: -; abundance: few
CDR3nt: TGCGCCAGCAGTGTAGTTCGCACCGGGGAGCTGTTTTTT; CDR3aa: CASSVVRTGELFF; v_gene: TRBV10-1; j_gene: TRBJ2-2; d_gene: -; abundance: -
CDR3nt: TGTGCCAGCAGCTTACAGGAGAACACTGAAGCTTTCTTT; CDR3aa: CASSLQENTEAFF; v_gene: TRBV12-3/TRBV12-4; j_gene: TRBJ1-1; d_gene: -; abundance: -
CDR3nt: TGTGCCAGCAGCTTCGGCAGGGGGGCGAACACCGGGGAGCTGTTTTTT; CDR3aa: CASSFGRGANTGELFF; v_gene: TRBV5-4; j_gene: TRBJ2-2; d_gene: -; abundance: -
CDR3nt: TGTGCCAGCAGCTTGGAACAGACCGAGACCCAGTACTTC; CDR3aa: CASSLEQTETQYF; v_gene: TRBV5-4; j_gene: TRBJ2-5; d_gene: -; abundance: -
CDR3nt: TGCGCCAGCAGCCTGAGAGTCCAGGGAAATAGGAACACTGAAGCTTTCTTT; CDR3aa: CASSLRVQGNRNTEAFF; v_gene: TRBV4-1; j_gene: TRBJ1-1; d_gene: -; abundance: -
CDR3nt: TGTGCCACCAGTCTGGGGGCCTATGGCTACACCTTC; CDR3aa: CATSLGAYGYTF; v_gene: TRBV12-3/TRBV12-4; j_gene: TRBJ1-2; d_gene: -; abundance: -
CDR3nt: TGTGCCAGCAGTTTAGGTTCTAGAGGGGGCTACACCTTC; CDR3aa: CASSLGSRGGYTF; v_gene: TRBV28; j_gene: TRBJ1-2; d_gene: -; abundance: once
CDR3nt: TGTGCCAGCAGCTTACGTTCCTCTGGAAACACCATATATTTT; CDR3aa: CASSLRSSGNTIYF; v_gene: TRBV7-2; j_gene: TRBJ1-3; d_gene: -; abundance: -
CDR3nt: TGCGCCAGCAGCACCTGGACAGGGGGCATCTATGGCTACACCTTC; CDR3aa: CASSTWTGGIYGYTF; v_gene: TRBV5-1; j_gene: TRBJ1-2; d_gene: TRBD1; abundance: once
CDR3nt: TGTGCCAGCAGCTTACTTCAGGGGGTTGGAGCGAACACCGGGGAGCTGTTTTTT; CDR3aa: CASSLLQGVGANTGELFF; v_gene: TRBV7-3; j_gene: TRBJ2-2; d_gene: TRBD1; abundance: -
CDR3nt: TGTGCCAGCAGTGCCGACGGGGGAAGGCGACAGCCCCAGCATTTT; CDR3aa: CASSADGGRRQPQHF; v_gene: TRBV6-1; j_gene: TRBJ1-5; d_gene: -; abundance: -
CDR3nt: TGTGCCAGTAGTACTTACAGGGGTAGCAATCAGCCCCAGCATTTT; CDR3aa: CASSTYRGSNQPQHF; v_gene: TRBV19; j_gene: TRBJ1-5; d_gene: TRBD1; abundance: -
CDR3nt: TGTGCCAGCAGCTTAAGCGGGGTTAGCACAGATACGCAGTATTTT; CDR3aa: CASSLSGVSTDTQYF; v_gene: TRBV7-3; j_gene: TRBJ2-3; d_gene: -; abundance: -
CDR3nt: TGTGCCAGCAGGCGGACAGGGGCGGATAATGGCTACACCTTC; CDR3aa: CASRRTGADNGYTF; v_gene: TRBV7-2; j_gene: TRBJ1-2; d_gene: TRBD1; abundance: -
CDR3nt: TGCGCCAGCAGCTTGGATGAACAGAAACTTAATTCACCCCTCCACTTT; CDR3aa: CASSLDEQKLNSPLHF; v_gene: TRBV5-1; j_gene: TRBJ1-6; d_gene: -; abundance: -
CDR3nt: TGTGCCAGCAGTTTCGCACAGAATCAGCCCCAGCATTTT; CDR3aa: CASSFAQNQPQHF; v_gene: TRBV27; j_gene: TRBJ1-5; d_gene: -; abundance: -
CDR3nt: TGTGCCAGCTCACCTACCGGGACACACTATGGCTACACCTTC; CDR3aa: CASSPTGTHYGYTF; v_gene: TRBV18; j_gene: TRBJ1-2; d_gene: -; abundance: -
CDR3nt: TGTGCCAGCCTAGTGGGGGGGGCGGGAAACACCATATATTTT; CDR3aa: CASLVGGAGNTIYF; v_gene: TRBV6-5; j_gene: TRBJ1-3; d_gene: -; abundance: few
CDR3nt: TGTGCCAGCAGATCGCGGAAGACGACCCATGAAAAACTGTTTTTT; CDR3aa: CASRSRKTTHEKLFF; v_gene: TRBV5-8; j_gene: TRBJ1-4; d_gene: -; abundance: -
CDR3nt: TGTGCCAGCAGTCACGGGACAGCGGAAGAGACCCAGTACTTC; CDR3aa: CASSHGTAEETQYF; v_gene: TRBV6-5; j_gene: TRBJ2-5; d_gene: TRBD1; abundance: -
CDR3nt: TGTGCCACCGGCCTCGGGGGGAGTGAAGAGACCCAGTACTTC; CDR3aa: CATGLGGSEETQYF; v_gene: TRBV3-1/TRBV3-2; j_gene: TRBJ2-5; d_gene: TRBD2; abundance: -
CDR3nt: TGTGCCAGCAGCTTAGCAAACAGTGGAGGCTACACCTTC; CDR3aa: CASSLANSGGYTF; v_gene: TRBV7-9; j_gene: TRBJ1-2; d_gene: -; abundance: once
CDR3nt: TGTGCTAGTGGCCAGGGGGATCAGCCCCAGCATTTT; CDR3aa: CASGQGDQPQHF; v_gene: TRBV12-5; j_gene: TRBJ1-5; d_gene: TRBD1; abundance: -
CDR3nt: TGTGCCAGCAGCTTAGGGGACAGGAGCAACGTCCTGACTTTC; CDR3aa: CASSLGDRSNVLTF; v_gene: TRBV11-2; j_gene: TRBJ2-6; d_gene: TRBD1; abundance: -
CDR3nt: TGTGCCTGGACAGGGATAAACTATGGCTACACCTTC; CDR3aa: CAWTGINYGYTF; v_gene: TRBV30; j_gene: TRBJ1-2; d_gene: -; abundance: -
CDR3nt: TGCGCCAGCAGCCAAGATCAGGAAACAGGACTACCTGGGTATGGCTACACCTTC; CDR3aa: CASSQDQETGLPGYGYTF; v_gene: TRBV4-1; j_gene: TRBJ1-2; d_gene: -; abundance: -
CDR3nt: TGTGCCAGAAGCTTGGGGAGGGGCCGCTCCTACAATGAGCAGTTCTTC; CDR3aa: CARSLGRGRSYNEQFF; v_gene: TRBV5-3; j_gene: TRBJ2-1; d_gene: -; abundance: -
CDR3nt: TGCGCCAGCAGCTTGGGCCTAGCGCAAACTAATGAGCAGTTCTTC; CDR3aa: CASSLGLAQTNEQFF; v_gene: TRBV5-1; j_gene: TRBJ2-1; d_gene: -; abundance: -
CDR3nt: TGTGCCAGCTCACCATCTGGGCTCCCAGGATCCTACGAGCAGTACTTC; CDR3aa: CASSPSGLPGSYEQYF; v_gene: TRBV18; j_gene: TRBJ2-7; d_gene: -; abundance: -
CDR3nt: TGTGCCAGCAGTAGAGGGGGGACAGGGGGCACCACCGGGGAGCTGTTTTTT; CDR3aa: CASSRGGTGGTTGELFF; v_gene: TRBV28; j_gene: TRBJ2-2; d_gene: TRBD1; abundance: -
CDR3nt: TGTGCCAGCAGAGGAGGGCTAGCGGGAGGAATTACCTACGAGCAGTACTTC; CDR3aa: CASRGGLAGGITYEQYF; v_gene: TRBV7-8; j_gene: TRBJ2-7; d_gene: TRBD2; abundance: -
CDR3nt: TGTGCCAGCAGCCCGGGCGGGACAGGGGGAAACACCATATATTTT; CDR3aa: CASSPGGTGGNTIYF; v_gene: TRBV7-2; j_gene: TRBJ1-3; d_gene: TRBD1; abundance: few
CDR3nt: TGTGCCAGCAGCATACACCGGGACAACACAGATACGCAGTATTTT; CDR3aa: CASSIHRDNTDTQYF; v_gene: TRBV5-6; j_gene: TRBJ2-3; d_gene: -; abundance: -
CDR3nt: TGTGCCAGCAGCCCCTCGAGTTGGAACATTCAGTACTTC; CDR3aa: CASSPSSWNIQYF; v_gene: TRBV3-1/TRBV3-2; j_gene: TRBJ2-4; d_gene: -; abundance: -
CDR3nt: TGTGCCAGCAGCACCTCGGGACAGGGTCTCGGCTACACCTTC; CDR3aa: CASSTSGQGLGYTF; v_gene: TRBV7-2; j_gene: TRBJ1-2; d_gene: TRBD1; abundance: -
CDR3nt: TGTGCCAGCAGCTCTACGACAGGGGGGACTGGAAACACCATATATTTT; CDR3aa: CASSSTTGGTGNTIYF; v_gene: TRBV7-6; j_gene: TRBJ1-3; d_gene: TRBD1; abundance: -
CDR3nt: TGTGCCAGCAGGATACAGGGATCTGGTCAGCCCCAGCATTTT; CDR3aa: CASRIQGSGQPQHF; v_gene: TRBV27; j_gene: TRBJ1-5; d_gene: -; abundance: -
CDR3nt: TGTGCCAGCAGTGAATTGGGGCAGGAGACCCAGTACTTC; CDR3aa: CASSELGQETQYF; v_gene: TRBV2; j_gene: TRBJ2-5; d_gene: -; abundance: -
CDR3nt: TGTGCCAGCAGAAGGAGGGAGACCCAGTACTTC; CDR3aa: CASRRRETQYF; v_gene: TRBV2; j_gene: TRBJ2-5; d_gene: -; abundance: -
CDR3nt: TGTGCCAGCAGCCAAGGCCGACAGGGGGGAGGCTACACCTTC; CDR3aa: CASSQGRQGGGYTF; v_gene: TRBV3-1/TRBV3-2; j_gene: TRBJ1-2; d_gene: TRBD1; abundance: -
CDR3nt: TGTGCCAGCAGCGAAAGGACAGGGGTTGGGAACACCATATATTTT; CDR3aa: CASSERTGVGNTIYF; v_gene: TRBV4-2; j_gene: TRBJ1-3; d_gene: TRBD1; abundance: -
CDR3nt: TGTGCCAGCATGAGGGTCTGGGGAAACACCATATATTTT; CDR3aa: CASMRVWGNTIYF; v_gene: TRBV6-5; j_gene: TRBJ1-3; d_gene: -; abundance: once
CDR3nt: TGTGCCAGTCGGACAATGTTTTCCGGGACAGGGGTCCAGAACACTGAAGCTTTCTTT; CDR3aa: CASRTMFSGTGVQNTEAFF; v_gene: TRBV7-9; j_gene: TRBJ1-1; d_gene: TRBD1; abundance: few
CDR3nt: TGTGCCAGCAGCCAAATGACAGGGCCGAGCTCCTACAATGAGCAGTTCTTC; CDR3aa: CASSQMTGPSSYNEQFF; v_gene: TRBV3-1/TRBV3-2; j_gene: TRBJ2-1; d_gene: TRBD1; abundance: once
CDR3nt: TGCGCCAGCAGCCAAATGGAAAGCCAGCGGGACACCATATATTTT; CDR3aa: CASSQMESQRDTIYF; v_gene: TRBV4-3; j_gene: TRBJ1-3; d_gene: -; abundance: -
CDR3nt: TGTGCCAGCAGCCAAGAAGGACTAGCGGCCGATCAAGAGACCCAGTACTTC; CDR3aa: CASSQEGLAADQETQYF; v_gene: TRBV3-1/TRBV3-2; j_gene: TRBJ2-5; d_gene: TRBD2; abundance: -
CDR3nt: TGCAGTGCTAGTTTCCAGGGGGACACCAAACCGGGAAGCAATCAGCCCCAGCATTTT; CDR3aa: CSASFQGDTKPGSNQPQHF; v_gene: TRBV20-1; j_gene: TRBJ1-5; d_gene: TRBD1; abundance: -
CDR3nt: TGTGCCAGCAGTTTAGGGACAGGGGTGGTCGGGGAGCTGTTTTTT; CDR3aa: CASSLGTGVVGELFF; v_gene: TRBV27; j_gene: TRBJ2-2; d_gene: TRBD1; abundance: -
CDR3nt: TGTGCCAGCAGTCGGCCCGGGACAGGGTGGCACGAGCAGTACTTC; CDR3aa: CASSRPGTGWHEQYF; v_gene: TRBV6-6; j_gene: TRBJ2-7; d_gene: TRBD1; abundance: -
CDR3nt: TGTGCCAGCAGCTTACCTAGCGGGGGCCCCGGGGAGCTGTTTTTT; CDR3aa: CASSLPSGGPGELFF; v_gene: TRBV7-2; j_gene: TRBJ2-2; d_gene: TRBD2; abundance: -
CDR3nt: TGTGCCAGCAGCCCTTTCGGGACTAGCGAATCCTACGAGCAGTACTTC; CDR3aa: CASSPFGTSESYEQYF; v_gene: TRBV5-4; j_gene: TRBJ2-7; d_gene: TRBD2; abundance: -